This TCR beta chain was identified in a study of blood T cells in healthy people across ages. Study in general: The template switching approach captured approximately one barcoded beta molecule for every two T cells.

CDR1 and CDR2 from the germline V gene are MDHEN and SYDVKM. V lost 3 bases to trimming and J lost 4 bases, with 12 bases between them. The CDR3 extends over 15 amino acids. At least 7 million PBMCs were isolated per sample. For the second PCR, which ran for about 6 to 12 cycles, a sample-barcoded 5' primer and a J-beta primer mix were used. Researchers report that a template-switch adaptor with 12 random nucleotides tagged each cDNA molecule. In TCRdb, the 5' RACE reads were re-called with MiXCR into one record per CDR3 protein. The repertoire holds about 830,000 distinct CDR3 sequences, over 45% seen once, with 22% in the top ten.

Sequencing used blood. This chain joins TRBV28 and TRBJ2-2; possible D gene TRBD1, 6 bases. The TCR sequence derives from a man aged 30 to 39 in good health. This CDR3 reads CASSFSDRFTGELFF. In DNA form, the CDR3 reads TGTGCCAGCAGTTTTTCGGACAGATTCACCGGGGAGCTGTTTTTT.